The rows below give T cell receptor beta chains drawn from one sample of a study of blood T cells in healthy people across ages. MiXCR, run by TCRdb on the 5' RACE reads, gives a single entry per CDR3 protein. The repertoire holds more than 900,000 distinct CDR3 sequences, 25% to 35% seen once, with roughly 10% in the top ten. The data were also submitted as part of a second study, on T cells of mothers and their children.

Sequenced input: blood. These receptors were taken from a woman aged 40-49 years in good health. CDR3s include the opening cysteine and the closing phenylalanine or tryptophan. Not all rows give a size; the values are once, few, many and, for expanded clones, a class.

>TRBV20-1|few|TRBJ2-2
CSANRDTGELFF
>TRBV7-3|many|TRBJ2-1
CASSSTSGGAYEQFF
>TRBV4-3|few|TRBJ1-1
CASSLSWGSLNTEAFF
>TRBV7-2|few|TRBJ1-5
CASSPGPPSNQPQHF
>TRBV15|many|TRBJ2-7
CATSRGGQGHYEQYF
>TRBV30|NA|TRBJ2-3
CAFSGGLAFTDTQYF
>TRBV4-3|few|TRBJ2-7
CASSQEGTESSCEQYF
>TRBV7-2|NA|TRBJ2-3
CASSLPGVGFRADTQYF
>TRBV30|NA|TRBJ1-2
CAWRGRRANYGYTF
>TRBV27|few|TRBJ2-1
CASSLWGGPYNEQFF
>TRBV4-3|few|TRBJ2-5
CASSQNEGETQYF
>TRBV3-1|NA|TRBJ2-1
CASSQGTSGGADEQFF
>TRBV12-3/TRBV12-4|few|TRBJ2-5
CASSDGTPKTQYF
>TRBV6-4|NA|TRBJ2-2
CASGRSYNTGELFF
>TRBV4-3|many|TRBJ2-7
CASSQDPDLYEQYF
>TRBV7-9|NA|TRBJ1-3
CASSPPPGTRNTIYF
>TRBV4-1|many|TRBJ1-2
CASSQDPGPLYGYTF
>TRBV7-8|few|TRBJ1-1
CASSLQGGPEAFF
>TRBV7-2|NA|TRBJ2-7
CASSLGARNFYEQYF
>TRBV18|NA|TRBJ2-2
CASSPDRMNTGELFF
>TRBV10-3|NA|TRBJ1-1
CAISEQGRDTEAFF
>TRBV5-1|NA|TRBJ2-3
CASSLGSTGGHSTDTQYF
>TRBV6-2/TRBV6-3|NA|TRBJ1-5
CASSYSETGAYNQPQHF
>TRBV5-6|few|TRBJ1-2
CASRVRSTGHGGHGYTF
>TRBV7-9|few|TRBJ1-2
CASSPLLSSGNYGYTF
>TRBV19|NA|NA
CASRRDARYEQYF
>TRBV7-9|NA|TRBJ1-3
CASSHGTGGNTIYF
>TRBV12-3/TRBV12-4|NA|TRBJ2-1
CASTNPGLSYNEQFF
>TRBV18|many|TRBJ1-4
CASSPPTRVEKLFF
>TRBV29-1|many|TRBJ2-7
CSVESTPYEQYF